This TCR beta chain was documented in a study of blood T cell repertoires in COVID-19. Looking at the study overall: Italy, Spain and the United States were the sources of the convalescent and acute COVID-19 samples. From T cells, B-cell-depleted T cells, or PBMCs came the material, which was cDNA or gDNA.

Looked up from germline, CDR1 is LNHDA and CDR2 is SQIVND (reference sequence). CDR3 length equals 14 residues. With 6 bases clipped from V and 2 bases from J, the junction kept 3 bases outside the gene matches. This clone has only one observation. Original processing methods: Nucleated cell counts were estimated from reference gene primer amplification. Assay: immunoSEQ multiplex PCR; the TCRdb copy retains only in-frame clones and omits some. That table gives V, J and clone size, and the DNA gave D and trimming. The sample includes around 250,000 clones, more than 65% of them seen just once. Sequenced: peripheral blood. This clonotype was obtained from a woman aged 18-30 years with acute or convalescent COVID-19. The V and J genes are TRBV19 and TRBJ1-5, with 8 bases lining up with TRBD1. The chain's CDR3 is CASRDRGGNQPQHF. The DNA for the CDR3 is TGTGCCAGTAGAGACAGGGGAGGCAATCAGCCCCAGCATTTT.